These T cell receptor beta chains were read from a single sample in a study of T-cell reconstitution after alpha-beta-depleted transplantation in children. TCRdb redid the calling of the PCR reads with MiXCR, one entry per CDR3 protein. The sample gives approximately 420,000 distinct CDR3 sequences, roughly 10% of which show up once; roughly 6% is in the top ten. Sequenced material: PBMCs from the stem cell graft donor, taken from the stem cell graft. Receptors originate from a human donor who donated a stem cell graft to a child with acute myeloid leukemia. The conserved cysteine and the conserved F or W are not part of the CDR3 here.

v_gene,CDR3aa
TRBV7-6,ASSSSGGAYNEQF
TRBV7-2,ASSLSGNSNQPHH
TRBV5-6,ASSSKGQGQETQY
TRBV10-3,AISDTGGDQNTGELF
TRBV11-2,ASSSWGTGGRDTQY
TRBV2,ASKGLGAYNEQF
TRBV5-1,ASSLSTGAETQY
TRBV12-3/TRBV12-4,ASSPGSGSTDTQY
TRBV7-2,ASSAGTRGYT
TRBV11-2,ASSPSGLSSTDTQY
TRBV20-1,SAPTSGRATDTQY
TRBV2,ASTGSGRPIHNEQF
TRBV5-4,ASSTADRVSRETQY
TRBV3-1,ASSPLLAVEETQY
TRBV24-1,ATRGENEQF
TRBV20-1,SAPGSGGADTGELF
TRBV5-1,ASSAGEVGNSPLH
TRBV4-3,ASSQARGQTLSGANVLT
TRBV20-1,SARERRGQETQY
TRBV12-3/TRBV12-4,ASSFPSGSYTGELF
TRBV7-3,ASSSSGRAGEQF
TRBV27,ASGLGASYNEQF
TRBV10-3,AISESGQAYEQY
TRBV7-2,ASRLSASGSSEQF
TRBV24-1,ATTVAIYNEQF
TRBV5-5,ASSKIGMNTGELF
TRBV2,ASSARTPYNEQF
TRBV20-1,SASADHFYNEQF
TRBV20-1,SAAPGQGGWFYNEQF
TRBV4-1,ASSQALGSGNTGELF
TRBV6-1,ASGTGYREKLF
TRBV7-2,ASSFGQNTGELF
TRBV7-2,ASSGGGIGQPQH
TRBV3-1,ASSQRWADTQY
TRBV20-1,SARGDNHEQF
TRBV5-1,ASSLVVAGRVGANVLT
TRBV4-3,ASSQRGQGYDEQY
TRBV15,ATSNPTGELF
TRBV27,ASSVGLAGDTGELF
TRBV12-3/TRBV12-4,ASSLAGESSYNEQF
TRBV27,ASSPYSGQRSDGYT
TRBV10-3,AISESTVHEQY
TRBV3-1,ASSQQAGVNGELF
TRBV20-1,SARDQFTAYNEQF
TRBV12-3/TRBV12-4,ASSQPGQGVYEQF
TRBV19,ASSISSGGRRETQY
TRBV20-1,SAAIFRAANNEQF